One T cell receptor (beta chain) is described in this entry. In the same sample, other DNA sequences code for this CDR3. Authors' data handling: Estimation of nucleated cell counts relied on the amplification of reference gene primers. Assay: immunoSEQ multiplex PCR; the TCRdb copy retains only in-frame clones and omits some. V and J calls and clone size follow that table, whereas D and trimming were derived from the DNA. The repertoire includes 110,000 or so clones, approximately 85% of them detected once, and less than 3.5% sits in the top ten. This record comes from a study of blood T cell repertoires in COVID-19. Overall study context: Italy, Spain and the United States were the sources of the convalescent and acute COVID-19 samples. From T cells, B-cell-depleted T cells, or PBMCs came the material, which was cDNA or gDNA.

Trimming took off 0 bases at V and 8 bases at J, with 9 bases between the two ends. The CDR3 extends over 14 amino acids. Germline assignment: CDR1 SGHDT and CDR2 YYEEEE. Material: peripheral blood. The clonotype was recovered from a man between 35 and 55 years old with acute or convalescent COVID-19. The gene calls are TRBV5-6 and TRBJ1-6; no reliable D call. Written as DNA, the CDR3 is TGTGCCAGCAGCTTGGGGCACCGGGATTCACCCCTCCACTTT. Protein: CASSLGHRDSPLHF.